Below, 21 T cell receptor beta chains from the same sample are listed, as sequenced in a study of technical replicates of blood from a few donors. Sequenced by immunoSEQ multiplex PCR; TCRdb stores in-frame clones only, minus some. The sample yields about 84,000 clones, under 95% seen once. The material sequenced was T cells isolated from PBMCs. The receptors come from a human donor in good health.

The chain recombines TRBV7-9 with TRBJ1-2; TRBD1 might be the D (6 bases). The CDR3 loop spans 16 amino acids. The V and J ends lost 2 bases and 4 bases respectively, with 17 bases between them. Germline V gene data show CDR1 as SEHNR and CDR2 as FQNEAQ (reference sequence). In DNA form, the CDR3 reads TGTGCCAGCAGCTTATCGGGGGCGGGGGGTGTCTATGGCTACACCTTC. It codes for CASSLSGAGGVYGYTF.

The genes are TRBV28 and TRBJ2-5, with unresolved D. Between the trimmed V and J ends, which lost 7 bases and 4 bases, there was a span of 10 bases. The CDR3 contains 12 residues. Germline assignment: CDR1 MDHEN and CDR2 SYDVKM. The DNA of the CDR3 is TGTGCCAGCAATACTCCGCCAGAGACCCAGTACTTC. Its translation is CASNTPPETQYF.

V usage is TRBV30 and J usage is TRBJ2-1, with a possible D match to TRBD2 (5 bases). CDR1 GTSNPN and CDR2 SVGIG come from the germline V gene (reference sequence). Trimming took 4 bases from V and 4 from J, leaving 17 bases between them. The CDR3 runs to 15 residues. CDR3 amino acids: CAWNLRALRYNEQFF. CDR3 DNA sequence: TGTGCCTGGAATCTGAGGGCACTCCGGTACAATGAGCAGTTCTTC.

V is TRBV2 and J is TRBJ1-3; the D is unclear. This CDR3 contains 11 residues. Germline V gene sequence: CDR1 SNHLY, CDR2 FYNNEI. V lost 8 bases and J lost 9, with 11 bases in between. CDR3 sequence: CASSVLGTIYF. CDR3 in DNA: TGTGCCAGCTCCGTACTCGGCACCATATATTTT.

This clone was observed once. This chain connects TRBV7-2 to TRBJ2-7; 9 positions agree with TRBD1. With V trimmed by 2 bases and J by 3 bases, 11 bases remained unmatched. The V gene's germline CDR1 is SGHTA and CDR2 FQGNSA. The length of the CDR3 is 17 residues. In DNA, the CDR3 is TGTGCCAGCAGCTTAAGAGGGGAACAGGGGGCATTCTACGAGCAGTACTTC. This codes for CASSLRGEQGAFYEQYF.

The chain joins TRBV13 to TRBJ1-4; D remains ambiguous. Trimming stripped 0 bases from V and 8 bases from J, with 10 bases between. From germline, CDR1 is PRHDT and CDR2 FYEKMQ (reference sequence). This CDR3 contains 14 residues. Here the CDR3 DNA reads TGTGCCAGCAGCTTAGGGGGAGTACGGGAAAAACTGTTTTTT. This encodes CASSLGGVREKLFF.

J is TRBJ2-3 and V is TRBV9; no clear D. From germline, CDR1 is SGDLS and CDR2 YYNGEE. This CDR3 comprises 14 residues. With 0 bases removed from V and 2 bases from J, the gap between germline ends came to 7 bases. The CDR3 loop reads CASSVAPHTDTQYF. CDR3 sequence (DNA): TGTGCCAGCAGCGTAGCCCCCCACACAGATACGCAGTATTTT.

The CDR3 region has the DNA TGTGCCAGTAGTATTTTAGCGGGGGGCCCAGATACGCAGTATTTT. Its protein product is CASSILAGGPDTQYF. The gene calls are TRBV19 and TRBJ2-3; 10 nucleotides match TRBD2. CDR1 and CDR2 from the germline V gene are LNHDA and SQIVND (reference sequence). The ends lost 3 bases at V and 4 bases at J; junction bases unmatched: 4. The CDR3 length is 15 residues.

This clone was counted between two and nine times. The chain is built from TRBV2 and TRBJ1-2, with 7 bases fitting TRBD1. CDR1 is SNHLY and CDR2 is FYNNEI in the germline V gene. This CDR3 region has 12 residues. The V segment lost 10 bases and the J segment 4 bases; nucleotides outside the gene matches: 6. The DNA of the CDR3 is TGTGCCATTACAGGGGAGAGCTATGGCTACACCTTC. Encoded protein: CAITGESYGYTF.

The V gene is TRBV29-1, the J gene TRBJ2-3; tentative D call: TRBD1 (8 bases). Germline V gives CDR1 SQVTM, CDR2 ANQGSEA. V lost 5 bases, J lost 2 bases, and 14 bases lay in between. The CDR3 is made up of 14 amino acids. The CDR3: CSVPGGQVTDTQYF. The CDR3 DNA reads as TGCAGCGTTCCGGGGGGACAGGTCACAGATACGCAGTATTTT.

The chain couples TRBV4-1 to TRBJ2-1; D perhaps matches TRBD2 (5 bases). The CDR3 extends over 16 amino acids. The germline V gene has CDR1 MGHRA and CDR2 YSYEKL. Trimming left V 0 bases short and J 5 bases short, with 14 bases between. CDR3 amino acids: CASSQETEGLNNEQFF. CDR3 bases: TGCGCCAGCAGCCAAGAGACCGAGGGCCTAAACAATGAGCAGTTCTTC.

The gene calls are TRBV5-4 and TRBJ2-5, with a weak D call TRBD1 (5 bases). Germline V lookup: CDR1 SGHNT, CDR2 YYREEE (reference sequence). This CDR3 contains 15 residues. V was clipped by 7 bases and J by 3 bases, with 19 bases between them. The CDR3 nucleotides read TGTGCCAGCCGCTCAGGGCCGAGCCCCGAAGAGACCCAGTACTTC. Encoded protein: CASRSGPSPEETQYF.

This chain uses TRBV6-6 with TRBJ1-2; 10 positions match TRBD1. The CDR3 length is 15 residues. The V gene end was trimmed by 8 bases and the J gene end by 0 bases; junction bases not matched to a gene: 6. Germline CDR1 reads MNHNY; CDR2 reads SVGAGI (reference sequence). Here the CDR3 reads CASLDRGLTNYGYTF. In DNA, the CDR3 is TGTGCCAGCCTCGACAGGGGGCTAACTAACTATGGCTACACCTTC.

The V call is TRBV9, the J call TRBJ2-3; D gene unclear. Germline loops: CDR1 SGDLS, CDR2 YYNGEE. V lost 2 bases and J lost 2, with 3 bases in between. CDR3 length: 12 residues. The DNA for the CDR3 is TGTGCCAGCAGCGTCGTCACAGATACGCAGTATTTT. Its protein product is CASSVVTDTQYF.

The rearrangement joins TRBV6-4 to TRBJ2-7; D is possibly TRBD1 (6 bases). V lost 4 bases, J lost 4 bases, and 14 bases lay in between. CDR1 and CDR2 from the germline V gene are MRHNA and SNTAGT. CDR3 length equals 14 residues. As DNA, the CDR3 is TGTGCCAGCAGTGTACAGGGTCGAGAATACGAGCAGTACTTC. This encodes CASSVQGREYEQYF.

The chain couples TRBV15 to TRBJ1-5; possible D gene TRBD1, 5 bases. Trimming removed 0 bases from V and 7 bases from J, with 10 bases in between. The CDR3 spans 14 residues. From germline, CDR1 is LNHNV and CDR2 YYDKDF (reference sequence). CDR3 sequence reads: CATSREGGTQPQHF. CDR3 DNA sequence: TGTGCCACCAGCAGAGAAGGAGGGACCCAGCCCCAGCATTTT.

This clone was counted a few times. The V and J genes are TRBV28 and TRBJ1-5; weak D call: TRBD1 (6 bases). Germline CDR1 and CDR2: MDHEN and SYDVKM. V was trimmed by 4 bases and J by 3 bases, leaving 10 bases between them. The CDR3 sequence is 14 residues long. As DNA, the CDR3 is TGTGCCAGCAGTTCTGGACAGAACAATCAGCCCCAGCATTTT. The encoded protein is CASSSGQNNQPQHF.

The V call is TRBV30, the J call TRBJ1-5; TRBD1 agrees at 8 bases. Germline trimming cut 3 bases from V and 2 bases from J; bases unmatched to any gene: 3. The V gene's germline CDR1 is GTSNPN and CDR2 SVGIG (reference sequence). The length of the CDR3 is 14 residues. CDR3: CAWRTGAGNQPQHF. The CDR3 nucleotides are TGTGCCTGGAGGACAGGGGCAGGCAATCAGCCCCAGCATTTT.

V and J are TRBV10-1 and TRBJ2-3; 10 nucleotides line up with TRBD2. Germline V gene lookup returns CDR1 WNHNN and CDR2 SYGVQD (reference sequence). The trim removed 3 bases at V and 4 bases at J, leaving 4 bases unmatched. CDR3 length equals 15 residues. CDR3 sequence (DNA): TGCGCCAGCAGTGATCGGCTAGCGGGGGCAGATACGCAGTATTTT. Its translation is CASSDRLAGADTQYF.

This clone was counted a single time. This rearrangement joins TRBV7-9 to TRBJ2-5; the D gene is possibly TRBD1 (5 bases). Germline CDR1 and CDR2: SEHNR and FQNEAQ (reference sequence). Trimming removed 1 base from V and 2 bases from J, with 14 bases in between. CDR3 size: 16 residues. The CDR3 reads CASSLVGAAGQETQYF. CDR3 in DNA: TGTGCCAGCAGCTTAGTTGGGGCGGCCGGGCAAGAGACCCAGTACTTC. Using reference TRBV7-9 and TRBJ2-5 for the parts outside the CDR3, the full variable domain is DTGVSQNPRHKITKRGQNVTFRCDPISEHNRLYWYRQTLGQGPEFLTYFQNEAQLEKSRLLSDRFSAERPKGSFSTLEIQRTEQGDSAMYLCASSLVGAAGQETQYFGPGTRLLVL.

The V and J genes are TRBV27 and TRBJ2-3, with D uncertain. Germline lookup yields CDR1 MNHEY and CDR2 SMNVEV (reference sequence). With 2 bases removed from V and 0 bases from J, the gap between germline ends came to 9 bases. This CDR3 region has 15 residues. In DNA, the CDR3 is TGTGCCAGCAGTTTAGTCGCGACTAGCACAGATACGCAGTATTTT. Protein product: CASSLVATSTDTQYF.